A selection of T cell receptor beta chains follows, all from one sample in a study of beta chain features in type 1 diabetes. Sequencing was performed with immunoSEQ multiplex PCR; in TCRdb, only in-frame clones are kept and a portion is missing. The data contain roughly 240,000 clones, 11% to 15% of them singletons. Sequenced material: naive CD4+ T cells from blood. The receptors originated from a woman between 40 and 50 years old in good health. Each CDR3 is given with its conserved first and last residue. Fields, in order: CDR3 length, D gene, V gene, J gene, clone size, CDR3 DNA, CDR3 protein. The D gene is left open where the match is weak. Size is omitted from some rows. Given values are once, few, many or a class for expanded clones.

>15|-|TRBV9|TRBJ2-5|few
TGTGCCAGCAGCACGAGATCCGGACTATGGGAGACCCAGTACTTC
CASSTRSGLWETQYF
>14|-|TRBV5-8|TRBJ1-6|-
TGTGCCAGCAGCACGGGACAACGGCGGTCACCCCTCCACTTT
CASSTGQRRSPLHF
>16|TRBD1|TRBV25-1|TRBJ1-3|-
TGTGCCAGCAGTGAATTCGGAGGACAGGGCGGAAACACCATATATTTT
CASSEFGGQGGNTIYF
>19|TRBD1|TRBV29-1|TRBJ2-6|few
TGCAGCGCCCGCGGGGTAGACAGGGGGCGCCCGTCAGGGGCCAACGTCCTGACTTTC
CSARGVDRGRPSGANVLTF
>16|-|TRBV9|TRBJ1-3|-
TGTGCCAGCAGCGCGACCAGTACAGTCCTTGGAAACACCATATATTTT
CASSATSTVLGNTIYF
>15|TRBD1|TRBV9|TRBJ2-1|-
TGTGCCAGCAGCGTAGGGACAGGGCAATACAATGAGCAGTTCTTC
CASSVGTGQYNEQFF
>15|TRBD1|TRBV6-5|TRBJ2-2|-
TGTGCCAGCGAGGCAAGGGGGCGGAACACCGGGGAGCTGTTTTTT
CASEARGRNTGELFF
>13|-|TRBV7-9|TRBJ2-1|-
TGTGCCAGCAAAGACAATGGCGCCTCTGAGCAGTTCTTC
CASKDNGASEQFF
>18|-|TRBV12-5|TRBJ1-1|few
TGTGCTAGTGGTTTAATTGTGGTGTGGCGGGAAAATACAACTGAAGCTTTCTTT
CASGLIVVWRENTTEAFF
>15|-|TRBV25-1|TRBJ2-3|-
TGTGCCAGCAGTGAAGGAGGGACTGTCACAGATACGCAGTATTTT
CASSEGGTVTDTQYF
>11|-|TRBV14|TRBJ2-5|few
TGTGCCAGCAGTCAGACGGGGACCCAGTACTTC
CASSQTGTQYF
>16|TRBD1|TRBV5-1|TRBJ2-1|few
TGCGCCAGCAGCCCCAACACCGGGACAGGGTTCAATGAGCAGTTCTTC
CASSPNTGTGFNEQFF
>14|TRBD2|TRBV6-5|TRBJ2-3|few
TGTGCCAGCAGGACGACTAGCGGGGGTAGTACGCAGTATTTT
CASRTTSGGSTQYF
>16|TRBD2|TRBV23-1|TRBJ2-1|-
TGCGCCAGCAGTCAATCGAATAGCGGGGGTTACAATGAGCAGTTCTTC
CASSQSNSGGYNEQFF
>19|TRBD2|TRBV10-3|TRBJ2-3|-
TGTGCCATCAGTCCACAGGGACTAGCGGGGGGTACTAGCACAGATACGCAGTATTTT
CAISPQGLAGGTSTDTQYF
>17|-|TRBV28|TRBJ2-5|few
TGTGCCAGCAACCCGGCAGGGGGGCGGGGATCCCAAGAGACCCAGTACTTC
CASNPAGGRGSQETQYF
>13|TRBD1|TRBV5-1|TRBJ1-2|-
TGCGCCAGCAGCTTAGACAGGGAATATGGCTACACCTTC
CASSLDREYGYTF
>13|-|TRBV5-1|TRBJ1-1|few
TGCGCCAGCAGCTTTGTGGGCGCCACTGAAGCTTTCTTT
CASSFVGATEAFF
>16|TRBD2|TRBV4-3|TRBJ2-7|many
TGCGCCAGCAGCCACCTCTCCGGGACTAGCAATTACGAGCAGTACTTC
CASSHLSGTSNYEQYF
>12|-|TRBV6-1|TRBJ1-5|-
TGTGCCAGCAGGCAGGGAGGTCAGCCCCAGCATTTT
CASRQGGQPQHF
>12|TRBD1|TRBV10-3|TRBJ2-4|-
TGTGCCATCAGTACAGGGGGAGACATTCAGTACTTC
CAISTGGDIQYF
>15|TRBD1|TRBV6-6|TRBJ2-7|-
TGTGCCAGCAGCCGGGGACAGGTCCTCTCCTACGAGCAGTACTTC
CASSRGQVLSYEQYF
>14|-|TRBV9|TRBJ2-3|-
TGTGCCAGCAGCGTAGATAGTTGGACAGATACGCAGTATTTT
CASSVDSWTDTQYF
>13|-|TRBV4-3|TRBJ2-1|many
TGCGCCAGCAGCTCCCAGGGGTACAATGAGCAGTTCTTC
CASSSQGYNEQFF
>16|-|TRBV28|TRBJ2-1|-
TGTGCCAGCAGCCTCAGGGTTCAGACCTCCTACAATGAGCAGTTCTTC
CASSLRVQTSYNEQFF
>15|-|TRBV7-7|TRBJ2-2|few
TGTGCCAGCAGCCAGTTCCTAGCGAGCACCGGGGAGCTGTTTTTT
CASSQFLASTGELFF
>15|TRBD1|TRBV4-1|TRBJ1-1|-
TGCGCCAGCAGCCAATTTAACCGACAGGGGGTTCTAGCTTTCTTT
CASSQFNRQGVLAFF
>13|TRBD2|TRBV6-4|TRBJ2-3|-
TGTGCCAGCAGCCCTAGCGGGGCGCTTACGCAGTATTTT
CASSPSGALTQYF
>18|TRBD2|TRBV11-2|TRBJ2-3|-
TGTGCCAGCAGCTGGTCTCCAGCGGGGCGCCCCAGCACAGATACGCAGTATTTT
CASSWSPAGRPSTDTQYF
>19|TRBD2|TRBV5-4|TRBJ2-2|-
TGTGCCAGCAGCTCGCTAGCGGGGGGGCAGGGGCGCCGCACCGGGGAGCTGTTTTTT
CASSSLAGGQGRRTGELFF
>17|TRBD1|TRBV25-1|TRBJ1-2|few
TGTGCCAGCAGTAAATCCCATGGGACAGGGGGCAACTATGGCTACACCTTC
CASSKSHGTGGNYGYTF
>14|TRBD2|TRBV5-4|TRBJ2-5|-
TGTGCCAGCAGCCCAGCGGGGGGGCATGAGACCCAGTACTTC
CASSPAGGHETQYF
>11|-|TRBV2|TRBJ2-1|-
TGTGCCAGCAGTTGGACCTCAGGGCTACTCTTC
CASSWTSGLLF
>15|-|TRBV7-2|TRBJ2-1|few
TGTGCCAGCAGCTTAGCGGGGGCGGGCTACAATGAGCAGTTCTTC
CASSLAGAGYNEQFF
>16|-|TRBV18|TRBJ2-2|few
TGTGCCAGCTCACCACGGCGGCAGGGAATCACCGGGGAGCTGTTTTTT
CASSPRRQGITGELFF
>14|-|TRBV27|TRBJ1-6|-
TGTGCCAGCAGTCCCCGGACTCCTGGTTCACCCCTCCACTTT
CASSPRTPGSPLHF
>16|TRBD2|TRBV2|TRBJ2-3|-
TGTGCCAGCAGTCGAGGACTAGCGGGGGGGACAGATACGCAGTATTTT
CASSRGLAGGTDTQYF
>15|-|TRBV5-1|TRBJ2-2|-
TGCGCCAGCAGCTTCGGGACAATGAACACCGGGGAGCTGTTTTTT
CASSFGTMNTGELFF
>14|TRBD2|TRBV29-1|TRBJ2-3|-
TGCAGCGTCGCGACTAGCGGGGGGAGAGGGACGCAGTATTTT
CSVATSGGRGTQYF
>15|TRBD1|TRBV18|TRBJ1-4|-
TGTGCCAGCTCACCGGACAGGGCAACTAATGAAAAACTGTTTTTT
CASSPDRATNEKLFF
>14|-|TRBV5-8|TRBJ1-2|-
TGTGCCAGCAGCTTCGGGGGTACGGACTATGGCTACACCTTC
CASSFGGTDYGYTF